Following are 16 T cell receptor beta chains from one sample sequenced in a study of technical replicates of blood from several donors. Clones were sequenced by immunoSEQ multiplex PCR, and TCRdb holds only the in-frame ones, with some missing. This repertoire shows over 70,000 clones, approximately 92% found once; its top ten account for about 0.37%. The sample comprised T cells isolated from PBMCs. These receptors all come from a human donor in good health.

The chain links TRBV9 to TRBJ2-7; perhaps TRBD2 as D (6 bases). The CDR3 length is 16 residues. V was cut by 1 base and J by 3 bases, with 17 bases left in between. Looked up from germline, CDR1 is SGDLS and CDR2 is YYNGEE. CDR3: CASSVKPWREDYEQYF. CDR3 DNA: TGTGCCAGCAGCGTAAAACCCTGGAGGGAAGACTACGAGCAGTACTTC.

This CDR3 is CASSKRALDTFYEKLFF. As DNA, the CDR3 is TGTGCCAGCAGCAAACGGGCTTTGGACACTTTTTATGAAAAACTGTTTTTT. J is TRBJ1-4 and V is TRBV21-1; TRBD1 was called by the table and not checked on the DNA. TRBV21-1 is termed a pseudogene. This CDR3 is 17 amino acids long.

The chain uses TRBV2 and TRBJ2-6; 8 positions match TRBD2. Germline V gives CDR1 SNHLY, CDR2 FYNNEI. The CDR3 length is 16 residues. The trim removed 11 bases at V and 2 bases at J, leaving 11 bases unmatched. This CDR3 reads CAASSREGPGANVLTF. CDR3 in DNA: TGTGCCGCCTCGAGCCGGGAGGGCCCTGGGGCCAACGTCCTGACTTTC.

The genes are TRBV25-1 and TRBJ2-7, with 8 bases matching TRBD1. The length of the CDR3 is 13 residues. Germline CDR1 MGHDK, CDR2 SYGVNS. With 6 bases clipped from V and 3 bases from J, the junction kept 4 bases outside the gene matches. CDR3 sequence: CASRDREFYEQYF. For the CDR3, the DNA is TGTGCCAGCAGGGACAGGGAGTTCTACGAGCAGTACTTC.

V usage is TRBV11-3 and J usage is TRBJ2-7; D remains ambiguous. Trimming took off 5 bases at V and 3 bases at J, with 8 bases between the two ends. The germline gives CDR1 SGHNT, CDR2 YENEEA. The CDR3 contains 12 residues. The CDR3 DNA reads TGTGCCAGCAGCGCCTATAACTACGAGCAGTACTTC. This sequence encodes CASSAYNYEQYF.

V gene TRBV13 combines with J gene TRBJ1-5, with no clear D. CDR1 is PRHDT, CDR2 FYEKMQ, per germline (reference sequence). The CDR3 contains 12 residues. V was trimmed by 1 base and J by 11 bases, leaving 9 bases between them. CDR3 sequence: CASSLAGRSQHF. The CDR3 region has the DNA TGTGCCAGCAGCTTAGCCGGGAGATCCCAGCATTTT.

The V and J genes are TRBV11-3 and TRBJ2-7; perhaps TRBD1 as D (6 bases). CDR1 and CDR2 from the germline V gene are SGHNT and YENEEA. V was pared by 0 bases and J by 2 bases, with 11 bases between. The CDR3 is made up of 15 amino acids. CDR3: CASSLDRQEPYEQYF. DNA of the CDR3: TGTGCCAGCAGCTTAGACCGACAGGAACCCTACGAGCAGTACTTC.

The J gene is TRBJ2-7, the V gene TRBV7-3, with D perhaps TRBD1 (5 bases). The CDR3 has 13 residues. Trimming pared 5 bases from V and 6 bases from J, leaving 14 bases between. Per germline, CDR1 SGHTA and CDR2 FQGTGA. The chain's CDR3 is CASSEIQGGEQYF. The CDR3 region has the DNA TGTGCCAGCAGCGAAATCCAGGGTGGCGAGCAGTACTTC.

This clone came up a few times. The chain employs TRBV7-3 and TRBJ1-3, with D uncertain. The germline CDR1 and CDR2 sequences are SGHTA and FQGTGA. Trimming stripped 3 bases from V and 0 bases from J, with 12 bases between. This CDR3 contains 16 residues. CDR3: CASSLMGVSSGNTIYF. CDR3 sequence (DNA): TGTGCCAGCAGCTTGATGGGCGTCAGCTCTGGAAACACCATATATTTT.

The J gene is TRBJ2-5, the V gene TRBV19, with 7 bases aligning to TRBD1. From germline, CDR1 is LNHDA and CDR2 SQIVND (reference sequence). CDR3 length: 13 residues. V was pared by 6 bases and J by 7 bases, with 8 bases of the junction left unmatched. DNA for the CDR3: TGTGCCAGTAGCCCGACAGGGAAGGGGACCCAGTACTTC. Its translation is CASSPTGKGTQYF.

V gene TRBV5-8 combines with J gene TRBJ2-3, with 8 bases matching TRBD1. The CDR3 length is 16 residues. Germline CDR1 is SGHTS and CDR2 is YDEGEE. Trimming cost V 1 base and J 4 bases; bases outside gene matches: 8. The CDR3 nucleotides read TGTGCCAGCAGCTTGTCCGTGACAGGGGCCCCAGATACGCAGTATTTT. Translated: CASSLSVTGAPDTQYF.

This clone was recorded once. The chain couples TRBV10-3 to TRBJ2-7; weak D call: TRBD1 (5 bases). Deletions cut 0 bases from V and 0 bases from J, with 9 bases between. The CDR3 is 15 amino acids. Germline CDR1 and CDR2: ENHRY and SYGVKD. The CDR3 sequence: CAISESFTGSYEQYF. DNA for the CDR3: TGTGCCATCAGTGAGTCATTTACAGGCTCCTACGAGCAGTACTTC.

The V gene is TRBV15, the J gene TRBJ1-1; tentatively, D is TRBD1 (6 bases). This CDR3 comprises 18 residues. V lost 6 bases to trimming and J lost 1 base, with 24 bases between them. CDR1 LNHNV and CDR2 YYDKDF come from the germline V gene (reference sequence). The DNA of the CDR3 is TGTGCCACCAGACCTTTACAGGGAGAGGGGAAAGGGAACACTGAAGCTTTCTTT. It encodes CATRPLQGEGKGNTEAFF.

As DNA, the CDR3 is TGTGCCAGCAGCTGGACAGAGCAGTACTTC. This translates into CASSWTEQYF. V is TRBV5-8 and J is TRBJ2-7; the D gene is possibly TRBD1 (5 bases). The V gene lost 3 bases and the J gene lost 7 bases, with 5 bases spanning the gap. Germline CDR1 reads SGHTS; CDR2 reads YDEGEE. CDR3 length: 10 amino acids.

This clone was recorded once. The V gene is TRBV4-1, the J gene TRBJ2-3; 8 positions agree with TRBD2. The V gene's germline CDR1 is MGHRA and CDR2 YSYEKL. The CDR3 is 18 residues long. J gave up 5 bases and V 4 bases, and 17 bases lay outside the gene matches. CDR3 protein: CASSRPQSQSGSVDTQYF. CDR3 sequence (DNA): TGCGCCAGCAGCCGACCCCAATCTCAGAGCGGGAGTGTAGATACGCAGTATTTT.

V and J are TRBV2 and TRBJ2-7, with 10 bases identical to TRBD2. Looked up from germline, CDR1 is SNHLY and CDR2 is FYNNEI. The CDR3 sequence is 14 residues long. V lost 4 bases and J lost 3; bases outside the gene matches: 3. Here the CDR3 reads CASSVSSGSYEQYF. The CDR3 region has the DNA TGTGCCAGCAGTGTATCTAGCGGGAGCTACGAGCAGTACTTC. Based on the CDR3 plus reference TRBV2 and TRBJ2-7, the full variable domain is EPEVTQTPSHQVTQMGQEVILRCVPISNHLYFYWYRQILGQKVEFLVSFYNNEISEKSEIFDDQFSVERPDGSNFTLKIRSTKLEDSAMYFCASSVSSGSYEQYFGPGTRLTVT.